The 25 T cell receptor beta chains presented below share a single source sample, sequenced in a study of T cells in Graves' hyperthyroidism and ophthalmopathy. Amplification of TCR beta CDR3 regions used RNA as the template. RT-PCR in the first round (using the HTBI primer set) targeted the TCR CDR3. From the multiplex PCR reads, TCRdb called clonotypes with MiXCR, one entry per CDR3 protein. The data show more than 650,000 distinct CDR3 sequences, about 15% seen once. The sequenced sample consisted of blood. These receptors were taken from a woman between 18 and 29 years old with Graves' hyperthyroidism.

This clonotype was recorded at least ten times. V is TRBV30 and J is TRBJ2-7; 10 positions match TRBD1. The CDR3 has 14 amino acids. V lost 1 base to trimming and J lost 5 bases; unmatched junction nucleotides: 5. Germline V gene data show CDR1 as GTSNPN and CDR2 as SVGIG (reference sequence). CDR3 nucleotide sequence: TGTGCCTGGAGTGGGACAGGGGGACTGGACGAGCAGTACTTC. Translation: CAWSGTGGLDEQYF.

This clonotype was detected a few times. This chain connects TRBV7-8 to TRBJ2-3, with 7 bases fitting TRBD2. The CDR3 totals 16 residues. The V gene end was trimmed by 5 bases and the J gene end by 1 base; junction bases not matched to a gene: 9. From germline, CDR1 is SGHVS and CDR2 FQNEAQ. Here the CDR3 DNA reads TGTGCCAGCAGCCCACCGAGCGGGAAACGCACAGATACGCAGTATTTT. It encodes CASSPPSGKRTDTQYF.

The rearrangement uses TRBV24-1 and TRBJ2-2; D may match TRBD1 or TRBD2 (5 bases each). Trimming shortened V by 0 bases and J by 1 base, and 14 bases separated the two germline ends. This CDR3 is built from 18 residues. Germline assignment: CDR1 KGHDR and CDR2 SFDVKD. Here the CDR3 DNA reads TGTGCCACCAGTGATTTGACTCGGGCAGGGAGGAACACCGGGGAGCTGTTTTTT. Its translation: CATSDLTRAGRNTGELFF.

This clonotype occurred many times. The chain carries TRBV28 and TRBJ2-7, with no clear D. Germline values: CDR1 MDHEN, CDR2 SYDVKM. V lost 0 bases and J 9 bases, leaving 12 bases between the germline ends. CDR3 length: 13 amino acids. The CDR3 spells CASSLWVLPGQYF. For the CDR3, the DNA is TGTGCCAGCAGTTTATGGGTCCTCCCGGGGCAGTACTTC.

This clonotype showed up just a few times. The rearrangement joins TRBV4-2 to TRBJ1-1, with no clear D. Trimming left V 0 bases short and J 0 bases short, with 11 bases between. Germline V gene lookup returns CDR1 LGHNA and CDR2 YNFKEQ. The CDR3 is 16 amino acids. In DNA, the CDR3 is TGTGCCAGCAGCCAAGATCCGGCATCCCTGAACACTGAAGCTTTCTTT. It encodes CASSQDPASLNTEAFF.

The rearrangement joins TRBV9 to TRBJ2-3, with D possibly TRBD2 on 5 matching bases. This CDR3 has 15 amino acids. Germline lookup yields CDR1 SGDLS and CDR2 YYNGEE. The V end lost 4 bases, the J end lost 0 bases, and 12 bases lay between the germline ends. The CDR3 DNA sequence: TGTGCCAGCAGCCTGTTGAGGGCTAGCACAGATACGCAGTATTTT. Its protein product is CASSLLRASTDTQYF.

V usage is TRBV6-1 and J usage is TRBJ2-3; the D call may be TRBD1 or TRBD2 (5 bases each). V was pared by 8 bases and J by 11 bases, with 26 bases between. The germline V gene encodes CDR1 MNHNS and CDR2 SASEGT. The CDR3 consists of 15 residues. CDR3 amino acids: CASQSTGATESRQYF. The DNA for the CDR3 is TGTGCCAGCCAAAGCACCGGGGCAACAGAGTCAAGGCAGTATTTT.

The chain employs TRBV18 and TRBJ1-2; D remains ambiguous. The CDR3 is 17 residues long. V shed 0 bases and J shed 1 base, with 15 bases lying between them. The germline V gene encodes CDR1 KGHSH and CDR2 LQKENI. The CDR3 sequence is CASSPPSSRDLNYGYTF. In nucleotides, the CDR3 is TGTGCCAGCTCACCACCCAGCTCACGGGATCTTAACTATGGCTACACCTTC.

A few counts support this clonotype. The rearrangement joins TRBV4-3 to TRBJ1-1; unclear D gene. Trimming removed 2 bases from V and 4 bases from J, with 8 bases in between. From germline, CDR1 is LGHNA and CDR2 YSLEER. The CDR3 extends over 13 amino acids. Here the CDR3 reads CASSQTWSTEAFF. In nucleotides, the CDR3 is TGCGCCAGCAGCCAAACCTGGAGCACTGAAGCTTTCTTT.

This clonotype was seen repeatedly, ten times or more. CDR3 protein: CSARAGQVNTEAFF. In DNA, the CDR3 is TGCAGTGCTAGAGCGGGACAGGTGAACACTGAAGCTTTCTTT. The rearrangement uses TRBV20-1 and TRBJ1-1; 8 positions agree with TRBD1. This CDR3 is 14 amino acids long. Germline CDR1 DFQATT, CDR2 SNEGSKA (reference sequence). V was clipped by 1 base and J by 0 bases; unmatched bases: 1.

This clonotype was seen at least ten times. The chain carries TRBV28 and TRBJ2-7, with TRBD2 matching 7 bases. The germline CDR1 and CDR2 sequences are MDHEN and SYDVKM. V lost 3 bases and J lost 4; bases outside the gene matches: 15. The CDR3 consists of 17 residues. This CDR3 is CASSFGHGSGTVYEQYF. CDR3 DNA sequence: TGTGCCAGCAGTTTTGGCCATGGGAGCGGGACCGTGTACGAGCAGTACTTC.

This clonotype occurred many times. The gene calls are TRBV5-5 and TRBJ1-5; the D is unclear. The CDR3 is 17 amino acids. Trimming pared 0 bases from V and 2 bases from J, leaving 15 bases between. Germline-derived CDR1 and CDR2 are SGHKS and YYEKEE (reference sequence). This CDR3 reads CASSLVPRPGGNQPQHF. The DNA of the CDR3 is TGTGCCAGCAGCTTGGTTCCCCGACCGGGCGGCAATCAGCCCCAGCATTTT.

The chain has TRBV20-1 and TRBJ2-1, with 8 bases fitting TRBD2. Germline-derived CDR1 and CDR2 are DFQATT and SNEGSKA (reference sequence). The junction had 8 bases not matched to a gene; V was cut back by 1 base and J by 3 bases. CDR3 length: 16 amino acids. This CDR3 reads CSARVRIAGRYNEQFF. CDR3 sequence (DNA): TGCAGTGCTAGAGTCCGTATAGCGGGGCGCTACAATGAGCAGTTCTTC.

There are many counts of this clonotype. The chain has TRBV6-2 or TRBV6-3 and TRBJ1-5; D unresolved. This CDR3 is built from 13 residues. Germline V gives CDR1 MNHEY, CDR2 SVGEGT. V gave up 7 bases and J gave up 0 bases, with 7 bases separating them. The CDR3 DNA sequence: TGTGCCAGCACTGACTATAGCAATCAGCCCCAGCATTTT. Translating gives CASTDYSNQPQHF.

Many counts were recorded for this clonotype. The CDR3 coding sequence is TGTGCCAGCAGAACACTCAGCGGGAGCTCCTACAATGAGCAGTTCTTC. Translation gives CASRTLSGSSYNEQFF. The chain carries TRBV28 and TRBJ2-1; TRBD2 agrees at 8 bases. From germline, CDR1 is MDHEN and CDR2 SYDVKM. This CDR3 has 16 amino acids. Trimming took 6 bases from V and 0 from J; bases not matched to a gene: 7.

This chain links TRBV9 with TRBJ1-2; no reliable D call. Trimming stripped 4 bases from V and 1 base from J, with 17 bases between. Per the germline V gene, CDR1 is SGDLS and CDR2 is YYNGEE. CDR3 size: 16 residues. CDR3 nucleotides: TGTGCCAGCAGCCCTACCTCCCGGACCCTTAACTATGGCTACACCTTC. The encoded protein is CASSPTSRTLNYGYTF.

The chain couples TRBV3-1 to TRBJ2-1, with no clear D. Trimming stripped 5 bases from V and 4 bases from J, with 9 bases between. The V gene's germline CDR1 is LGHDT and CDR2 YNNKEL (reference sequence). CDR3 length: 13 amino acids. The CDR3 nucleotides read TGTGCCAGCAGCGGCCCCCAATACAATGAGCAGTTCTTC. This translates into CASSGPQYNEQFF.

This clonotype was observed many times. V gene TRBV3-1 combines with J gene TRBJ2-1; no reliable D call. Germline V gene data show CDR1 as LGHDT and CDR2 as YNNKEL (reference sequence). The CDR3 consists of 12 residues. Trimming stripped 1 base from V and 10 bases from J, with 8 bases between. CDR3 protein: CASSQGRTEQFF. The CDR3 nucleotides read TGTGCCAGCAGCCAAGGCAGGACCGAGCAGTTCTTC.

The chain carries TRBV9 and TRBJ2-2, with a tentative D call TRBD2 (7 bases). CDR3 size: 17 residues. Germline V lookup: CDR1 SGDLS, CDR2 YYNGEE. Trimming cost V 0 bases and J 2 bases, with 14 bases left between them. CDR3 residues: CASSVAGGAFNTGELFF. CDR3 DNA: TGTGCCAGCAGCGTAGCTGGGGGGGCCTTCAACACCGGGGAGCTGTTTTTT.

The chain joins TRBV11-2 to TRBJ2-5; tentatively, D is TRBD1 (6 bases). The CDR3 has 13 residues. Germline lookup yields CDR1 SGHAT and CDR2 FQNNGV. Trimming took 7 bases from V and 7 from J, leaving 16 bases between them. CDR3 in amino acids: CASTRTEEGTQYF. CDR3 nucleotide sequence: TGTGCCAGCACTCGGACAGAAGAAGGGACCCAGTACTTC.

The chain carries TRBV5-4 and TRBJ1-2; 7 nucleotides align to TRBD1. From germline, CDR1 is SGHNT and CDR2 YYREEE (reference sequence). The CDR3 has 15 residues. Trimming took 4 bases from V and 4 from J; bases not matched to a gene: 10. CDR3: CASSRMTGLGYGYTF. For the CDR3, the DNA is TGTGCCAGCAGCCGAATGACAGGGTTAGGCTATGGCTACACCTTC.

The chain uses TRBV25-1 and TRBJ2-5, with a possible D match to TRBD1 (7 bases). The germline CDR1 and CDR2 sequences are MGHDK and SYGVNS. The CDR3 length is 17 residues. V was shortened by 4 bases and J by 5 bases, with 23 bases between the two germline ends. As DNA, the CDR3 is TGTGCCAGCAGTGTACAGGGGACTCTTCGATTAGAGGAGACCCAGTACTTC. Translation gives CASSVQGTLRLEETQYF.

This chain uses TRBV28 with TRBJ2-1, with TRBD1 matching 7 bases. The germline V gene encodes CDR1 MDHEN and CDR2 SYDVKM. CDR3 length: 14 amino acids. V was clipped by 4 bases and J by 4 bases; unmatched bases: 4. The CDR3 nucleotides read TGTGCCAGCAGTTCGGGACAGAAATACAATGAGCAGTTCTTC. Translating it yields CASSSGQKYNEQFF.

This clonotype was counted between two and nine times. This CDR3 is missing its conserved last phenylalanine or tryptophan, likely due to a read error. As DNA, the CDR3 is TGCAGTGCTAGAGATCTTAGCGGCGCCTACAATGAGCAGTTCCTC. Residues: CSARDLSGAYNEQFL. V gene TRBV20-1 combines with J gene TRBJ2-1; perhaps TRBD2 as D (6 bases). V lost 0 bases and J lost 2, with 11 bases in between. Germline V gene data show CDR1 as DFQATT and CDR2 as SNEGSKA (reference sequence). The CDR3 has 15 residues.

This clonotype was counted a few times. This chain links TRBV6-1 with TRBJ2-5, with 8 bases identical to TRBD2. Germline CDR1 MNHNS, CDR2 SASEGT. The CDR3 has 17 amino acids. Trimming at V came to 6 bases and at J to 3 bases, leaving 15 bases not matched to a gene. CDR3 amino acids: CASRVRPPKAGEETQYF. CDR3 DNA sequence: TGTGCCAGCAGGGTACGACCCCCGAAAGCGGGAGAAGAGACCCAGTACTTC.